One sample yielded the 16 T cell receptor beta chains listed below, sequenced in a study of PD-L1 blockade in urothelial cancer. This table comes from immunoSEQ multiplex PCR, and its TCRdb copy is limited to in-frame clones, with some not included. The data hold tens of thousands of clones, with around 80% observed a single time. Material: PBMCs, obtained around atezolizumab (anti-PD-L1) treatment. Every receptor here comes from a man aged 65 to 79 with urothelial cancer.

This rearrangement joins TRBV5-4 to TRBJ1-1, with D tentatively TRBD1 (6 bases). This CDR3 region has 14 residues. Trimming shortened V by 4 bases and J by 2 bases, and 12 bases separated the two germline ends. CDR1 and CDR2 (germline): SGHNT, YYREEE (reference sequence). CDR3 region: CASSRAGANTEAFF. DNA for the CDR3: TGTGCCAGCAGCCGCGCGGGGGCAAACACTGAAGCTTTCTTT.

The CDR3 reads CASSPMGGGGYEQYF. CDR3 coding DNA: TGTGCCAGCAGCCCAATGGGAGGGGGGGGTTACGAGCAGTACTTC. The V and J genes are TRBV9 and TRBJ2-7; weak D call: TRBD2 (7 bases). V gave up 4 bases and J gave up 4 bases, with 18 bases separating them. Germline V gene lookup returns CDR1 SGDLS and CDR2 YYNGEE. The CDR3 extends over 15 amino acids.

This rearrangement joins TRBV29-1 to TRBJ1-2; 9 positions match TRBD1. J was trimmed by 8 bases and V by 7 bases; bases with no gene match: 8. Germline V gene lookup returns CDR1 SQVTM and CDR2 ANQGSEA. This CDR3 is 12 amino acids long. The DNA for the CDR3 is TGCAGCGCAGGGGGTGGGACAGGGGGCTACACCTTC. Its translation: CSAGGGTGGYTF. The variable domain in full, completed from reference TRBV29-1 and TRBJ1-2, reads SAVISQKPSRDICQRGTSLTIQCQVDSQVTMMFWYRQQPGQSLTLIATANQGSEATYESGFVIDKFPISRPNLTFSTLTVSNMSPEDSSIYLCSAGGGTGGYTFGSGTRLTVV.

The chain is built from TRBV25-1 and TRBJ2-3; D is undetermined. From germline, CDR1 is MGHDK and CDR2 SYGVNS. Trimming stripped 5 bases from V and 3 bases from J, with 3 bases between. This CDR3 spans 11 amino acids. The CDR3 loop is CASSITDTQYF. Written as DNA, the CDR3 is TGTGCCAGCAGTATAACAGATACGCAGTATTTT. The entire variable domain, with the rest obtained from reference TRBV25-1 and TRBJ2-3, is as follows: EADIYQTPRYLVIGTGKKITLECSQTMGHDKMYWYQQDPGMELHLIHYSYGVNSTEKGDLSSESTVSRIRTEHFPLTLESARPSHTSQYLCASSITDTQYFGPGTRLTVL.

The chain carries TRBV7-9 and TRBJ2-7; D is perhaps TRBD1 (6 bases). Per the germline V gene, CDR1 is SEHNR and CDR2 is FQNEAQ (reference sequence). CDR3 length: 12 amino acids. Deletions cut 5 bases from V and 7 bases from J, with 12 bases between. CDR3 protein: CASSLKQGEQYF. The CDR3 coding sequence is TGTGCCAGCAGCCTCAAACAGGGTGAGCAGTACTTC.

The chain links TRBV11-2 to TRBJ2-7, with D maybe TRBD1 (6 bases). The CDR3 totals 12 residues. Germline V gives CDR1 SGHAT, CDR2 FQNNGV. Deletions cut 5 bases from V and 6 bases from J, with 11 bases between. CDR3 residues: CASSIGTPEQYF. For the CDR3, the DNA is TGTGCCAGCAGCATCGGGACACCCGAGCAGTACTTC.

The chain uses TRBV18 and TRBJ1-6, with 8 bases matching TRBD1. V shed 8 bases and J 9 bases; nucleotides not matched to a gene: 6. The CDR3 runs 13 residues. Germline assignment: CDR1 KGHSH and CDR2 LQKENI. For the CDR3, the DNA is TGTGCCAGCCACCGGGACAGGTCTTCACCCCTCCACTTT. Protein product: CASHRDRSSPLHF.

This clone was counted a few times. The chain has TRBV7-6 and TRBJ2-2; D uncertain. The germline CDR1 and CDR2 sequences are SGHVS and FNYEAQ. V was cut by 4 bases and J by 6 bases, with 9 bases left in between. The CDR3 consists of 13 residues. The CDR3 region is CASSSSEPGELFF. The CDR3 nucleotides are TGTGCCAGCAGCTCCTCAGAACCCGGGGAGCTGTTTTTT.

The chain carries TRBV30 and TRBJ2-1; 8 bases match TRBD1. J was trimmed by 8 bases and V by 2 bases; bases with no gene match: 11. CDR3 length equals 15 residues. Germline CDR1 GTSNPN, CDR2 SVGIG (reference sequence). CDR3 coding DNA: TGTGCCTGGAGTCCAGGACAGGGCCGATCCGATGAGCAGTTCTTC. This gives the protein CAWSPGQGRSDEQFF.

This clone appeared a few times. The V and J genes are TRBV19 and TRBJ2-1; D is possibly TRBD2 (5 bases). Trimming removed 4 bases from V and 2 bases from J, with 12 bases in between. Germline assignment: CDR1 LNHDA and CDR2 SQIVND (reference sequence). The CDR3 has 15 residues. The CDR3 coding sequence is TGTGCCAGTAGTAGCAGGACGGGGACCTACAATGAGCAGTTCTTC. Protein product: CASSSRTGTYNEQFF.

The chain is built from TRBV28 and TRBJ2-4, with 14 bases fitting TRBD2. Unmatched junction bases numbered 19, after V lost 5 bases and J lost 7 bases. The CDR3 is 20 residues long. The germline gives CDR1 MDHEN, CDR2 SYDVKM. The DNA for the CDR3 is TGTGCCAGCAGTCCAACTTCTCGGACTAGCGGGAGGAGGGGTAGTAACATTCAGTACTTC. Amino acid sequence: CASSPTSRTSGRRGSNIQYF.

There are a few counts of this clone. The V gene is TRBV2, the J gene TRBJ1-4; D perhaps matches TRBD1 (6 bases). With 7 bases removed from V and 5 bases from J, the gap between germline ends came to 17 bases. The CDR3 is made up of 15 amino acids. CDR1 and CDR2 from the germline V gene are SNHLY and FYNNEI. The CDR3 loop is CASKTQGTENEKLFF. CDR3 sequence (DNA): TGTGCCAGCAAAACCCAGGGGACCGAAAATGAAAAACTGTTTTTT. The full variable domain, in which reference TRBV2 and TRBJ1-4 provide the parts outside the CDR3, is EPEVTQTPSHQVTQMGQEVILRCVPISNHLYFYWYRQILGQKVEFLVSFYNNEISEKSEIFDDQFSVERPDGSNFTLKIRSTKLEDSAMYFCASKTQGTENEKLFFGSGTQLSVL.

Judged by abundance, this clone is medium-sized. The chain couples TRBV7-2 to TRBJ2-7, with D possibly TRBD1 on 5 matching bases. Per the germline V gene, CDR1 is SGHTA and CDR2 is FQGNSA. Trimming pared 4 bases from V and 5 bases from J, leaving 21 bases between. The CDR3 covers 16 residues. For the CDR3, the DNA is TGTGCCAGCAGCTACCTAGACTTCCAGGGTTGCAACGAGCAGTACTTC. Encoded protein: CASSYLDFQGCNEQYF.

This clone came up a few times. This chain uses TRBV4-3 with TRBJ2-1, with TRBD1 as a possible D gene (5 bases). Per the germline V gene, CDR1 is LGHNA and CDR2 is YSLEER. V lost 3 bases and J lost 0, with 9 bases in between. The CDR3 is 15 residues long. CDR3 sequence: CASSHTDSSYNEQFF. CDR3 bases: TGCGCCAGCAGCCATACCGACAGCTCCTACAATGAGCAGTTCTTC.

In its sample, this clone was seen once. This chain connects TRBV6-5 to TRBJ1-5; maybe TRBD1 (6 bases). Germline V gene lookup returns CDR1 MNHEY and CDR2 SVGAGI. V dropped 4 bases and J dropped 3 bases, with 13 bases sitting between them. This CDR3 is 15 amino acids long. CDR3: CASSSGRGYNQPQHF. The CDR3 DNA reads TGTGCCAGCAGTTCAGGCAGGGGTTACAATCAGCCCCAGCATTTT.

CDR3 amino acids: CASSSGSYNEQFF. The CDR3 bases are TGTGCCAGCAGCTCGGGTTCCTACAATGAGCAGTTCTTC. The rearrangement links TRBV7-9 to TRBJ2-1, with D unclear. This CDR3 region has 13 residues. The V and J ends lost 4 bases and 1 base respectively, with 5 bases between them. Germline V CDR1 and CDR2: SEHNR, FQNEAQ (reference sequence). Full variable domain (remainder filled in from reference TRBV7-9 and TRBJ2-1): DTGVSQNPRHKITKRGQNVTFRCDPISEHNRLYWYRQTLGQGPEFLTYFQNEAQLEKSRLLSDRFSAERPKGSFSTLEIQRTEQGDSAMYLCASSSGSYNEQFFGPGTRLTVL.